The 26 T cell receptor beta chains reported below all come from one sample, sequenced in a study of CD8 T cells in ankylosing spondylitis. Overall study results and limits: Characteristic of ankylosing spondylitis blood, it appeared, was a TCR beta motif comprising eight highly homologous variants.

Antigens of these TCRs are unknown. Each CDR3 protein is one row after TCRdb ran MiXCR on the 5' RACE reads. The repertoire consists of fewer than 500,000 distinct CDR3 sequences, with around 24% occurring once and the leading ten covering 15% to 20%. The sample taken for sequencing was blood, either unsorted or a sorted T cell fraction (not recorded which). These receptors all come from a male donor with ankylosing spondylitis.

This chain's CDR3 is CASSPALGTKYF. DNA of the CDR3: TGTGCCAGCAGCCCAGCCCTCGGGACTAAGTACTTC. The gene calls are TRBV7-8 and TRBJ2-5; TRBD2 agrees at 7 bases. Trimming took 5 bases from V and 12 from J; bases not matched to a gene: 9. This CDR3 is built from 12 residues. The V gene's germline CDR1 is SGHVS and CDR2 FQNEAQ.

The rearrangement uses TRBV7-3 and TRBJ2-2; 8 bases align to TRBD2. V lost 1 base, J lost 0 bases, and 16 bases stayed unmatched. There are 21 residues in the CDR3. Germline-derived CDR1 and CDR2 are SGHTA and FQGTGA. CDR3: CASSLRGFGIVAGSNTGELFF. Written as DNA, the CDR3 is TGTGCCAGCAGCTTAAGGGGTTTTGGTATAGTAGCGGGATCGAACACCGGGGAGCTGTTTTTT.

V usage is TRBV29-1 and J usage is TRBJ2-7, with D perhaps TRBD1 or TRBD2 (5 bases each). From germline, CDR1 is SQVTM and CDR2 ANQGSEA. Trimming pared 4 bases from V and 2 bases from J, leaving 12 bases between. The CDR3 is 13 amino acids. The CDR3 spells CSVARGPTYEQYF. The CDR3 nucleotides read TGCAGCGTTGCCCGGGGCCCTACCTACGAGCAGTACTTC.

The rearrangement links TRBV30 to TRBJ1-6; 7 nucleotides agree with TRBD1. Germline CDR1 reads GTSNPN; CDR2 reads SVGIG (reference sequence). The CDR3 is 13 residues long. J lost 5 bases, V lost 4 bases, and 2 bases had no gene match. Written as DNA, the CDR3 is TGTGCCTGGAAAGACAGGGATAATTCACCCCTCCACTTT. Translation: CAWKDRDNSPLHF.

This clonotype has at least ten counts. This chain links TRBV29-1 with TRBJ2-7; 11 nucleotides align to TRBD2. The V gene's germline CDR1 is SQVTM and CDR2 ANQGSEA. V shed 3 bases, J shed 9 bases, and the junction held 7 bases outside the gene matches. CDR3 size: 13 residues. CDR3 nucleotides: TGCAGCGTTGACGGACTAGCGGGCTTTTCGCAGTACTTC. Translating it yields CSVDGLAGFSQYF.

This sequence joins TRBV29-1 and TRBJ1-2; no firm D call. The CDR3 extends over 12 amino acids. CDR1 and CDR2 from the germline V gene are SQVTM and ANQGSEA. The V end was cut by 4 bases, the J end by 7 bases, with 13 bases between. The CDR3 here is CSVAPTRGGYTF. In nucleotides, the CDR3 is TGCAGCGTTGCCCCTACTCGGGGTGGCTACACCTTC.

The chain has TRBV4-1 and TRBJ2-4; unclear D gene. The CDR3 contains 16 residues. CDR1 and CDR2 from the germline V gene are MGHRA and YSYEKL. Trimming cost V 1 base and J 0 bases, with 10 bases left between them. The DNA for the CDR3 is TGCGCCAGCAGCCAAGTAGGCCTGCTAGCCAAAAACATTCAGTACTTC. This codes for CASSQVGLLAKNIQYF.

The chain recombines TRBV10-2 with TRBJ2-1; 10 bases are shared with TRBD1. Germline V gene lookup returns CDR1 WSHSY and CDR2 SAAADI. V trimming: 9 bases; J trimming: 6 bases; junction bases outside the gene matches: 8. The CDR3 is 14 residues long. CDR3 amino acids: CASRGTGDGNEQFF. The CDR3 bases are TGCGCCAGTCGCGGGACAGGGGATGGCAATGAGCAGTTCTTC.

The chain employs TRBV10-3 and TRBJ2-1; tentatively, D is TRBD1 or TRBD2 (5 bases each). Trimming left V 5 bases short and J 1 base short, with 18 bases between. The CDR3 is 17 amino acids. Germline CDR1 reads ENHRY; CDR2 reads SYGVKD. CDR3 protein: CAISFPAGGNSYNEQFF. In DNA form, the CDR3 reads TGTGCCATCAGTTTTCCGGCTGGGGGTAATTCCTACAATGAGCAGTTCTTC.

V gene TRBV20-1 combines with J gene TRBJ2-3, with 8 bases matching TRBD1. Germline V CDR1 and CDR2: DFQATT, SNEGSKA (reference sequence). J was trimmed by 4 bases and V by 4 bases; bases with no gene match: 7. The CDR3 loop spans 14 amino acids. The CDR3 loop is CSATGQGWADTQYF. CDR3 DNA sequence: TGCAGTGCTACCGGACAGGGTTGGGCAGATACGCAGTATTTT.

This clonotype turned up a few times. The V gene is TRBV21-1, the J gene TRBJ2-3; the tabulated D call, TRBD2, remains unverified against the DNA. TRBV21-1 is noted as a pseudogene. The CDR3 is 17 residues long. CDR3 DNA: TGTGCCAGCAGCAATTCCGGGGATCGCGGGTCCACAGATACGCAGTATTTT. Protein: CASSNSGDRGSTDTQYF.

The chain carries TRBV7-8 and TRBJ2-7; D remains ambiguous. The ends were cut back, 2 bases at V and 2 bases at J, with 13 bases in the middle. The CDR3 contains 15 residues. Germline loops: CDR1 SGHVS, CDR2 FQNEAQ. The chain's CDR3 is CASSLSMGVAYEQYF. For the CDR3, the DNA is TGTGCCAGCAGCTTAAGTATGGGCGTAGCCTACGAGCAGTACTTC.

V and J are TRBV5-1 and TRBJ1-1; 7 bases map to TRBD1. Per germline, CDR1 SGHRS and CDR2 YFSETQ. CDR3 length: 17 residues. With 3 bases clipped from V and 2 bases from J, the junction kept 13 bases outside the gene matches. The chain's CDR3 is CASSSEGQRLDNTEAFF. In DNA form, the CDR3 reads TGCGCCAGCAGCTCGGAGGGACAGCGCTTAGACAACACTGAAGCTTTCTTT.

This chain joins TRBV4-3 and TRBJ2-2, with 7 nucleotides matching TRBD2. Germline assignment: CDR1 LGHNA and CDR2 YSLEER. The CDR3 is 18 residues long. The J segment lost 0 bases and the V segment lost 0 bases, leaving 7 bases of the junction unmatched. The CDR3, as DNA: TGCGCCAGCAGCCAAGAATCCGCGGGAGCCGCGAACACCGGGGAGCTGTTTTTT. It codes for CASSQESAGAANTGELFF.

This clonotype was counted many times. The chain carries TRBV20-1 and TRBJ2-7; D remains unclear. The V end was cut by 4 bases, the J end by 3 bases, with 13 bases between. This CDR3 has 13 amino acids. Germline V gene data show CDR1 as DFQATT and CDR2 as SNEGSKA (reference sequence). CDR3 bases: TGCAGTGCTAATCCTAGTTCTAACTACGAGCAGTACTTC. This sequence encodes CSANPSSNYEQYF.

This chain connects TRBV10-2 to TRBJ2-7; no clear D. Germline V gene data show CDR1 as WSHSY and CDR2 as SAAADI. V gave up 0 bases and J gave up 2 bases, with 5 bases separating them. The CDR3 consists of 13 residues. The CDR3 DNA reads as TGCGCCAGCAGTGAGTCAAGAACCTACGAGCAGTACTTC. It encodes CASSESRTYEQYF.

This clonotype has at least ten counts. J is TRBJ2-7 and V is TRBV29-1, with D perhaps matching TRBD1 (6 bases). V was pared by 2 bases and J by 2 bases, with 19 bases between. The CDR3 totals 16 residues. Per germline, CDR1 SQVTM and CDR2 ANQGSEA. The CDR3 sequence is CSVESGRLGHPYEQYF. CDR3 sequence (DNA): TGCAGCGTTGAAAGTGGGCGGCTGGGACACCCCTACGAGCAGTACTTC.

This chain joins TRBV30 and TRBJ1-2; no firm D call. The CDR3 has 13 residues. The V and J ends lost 0 bases and 6 bases respectively, with 11 bases between them. Germline V gives CDR1 GTSNPN, CDR2 SVGIG (reference sequence). CDR3 sequence reads: CAWSVTRRNGYTF. CDR3 nucleotide sequence: TGTGCCTGGAGTGTAACCAGGAGAAATGGCTACACCTTC.

This clonotype was seen at least ten times. The chain carries TRBV12-3 or TRBV12-4 and TRBJ1-1, with D possibly being TRBD1 (6 bases). Trimming pared 3 bases from V and 8 bases from J, leaving 19 bases between. The CDR3 covers 15 residues. CDR3 bases: TGTGCCAGCAGTTTTAGGGGGGGGGATTTAACGGAAGCTTTCTTT. As protein: CASSFRGGDLTEAFF.

This clonotype was seen only a few times. The chain couples TRBV7-3 to TRBJ2-2; TRBD2 might be the D (6 bases). With 5 bases removed from V and 4 bases from J, the gap between germline ends came to 17 bases. Germline V CDR1 and CDR2: SGHTA, FQGTGA. The CDR3 has 16 residues. The CDR3 DNA follows: TGTGCCAGCAGCCCACGCGGGGCGCCACGCACCGGGGAGCTGTTTTTT. It encodes CASSPRGAPRTGELFF.

The chain has TRBV5-6 and TRBJ2-3; 8 nucleotides agree with TRBD2. V dropped 4 bases and J dropped 1; count of bases not matched to a gene: 5. Germline V gene sequence: CDR1 SGHDT, CDR2 YYEEEE. This CDR3 has 15 residues. CDR3 in DNA: TGTGCCAGCAGCCCTCGAGCGGGAGGCACAGATACGCAGTATTTT. Protein sequence: CASSPRAGGTDTQYF. The whole variable domain, remainder taken from reference TRBV5-6 and TRBJ2-3, is DAGVTQSPTHLIKTRGQQVTLRCSPKSGHDTVSWYQQALGQGPQFIFQYYEEEERQRGNFPDRFSGHQFPNYSSELNVNALLLGDSALYLCASSPRAGGTDTQYFGPGTRLTVL.

This chain joins TRBV27 and TRBJ1-4, with D possibly matching TRBD1 (6 bases). This CDR3 is built from 15 residues. Germline V lookup: CDR1 MNHEY, CDR2 SMNVEV (reference sequence). The V end lost 8 bases, the J end lost 2 bases, and 15 bases lay between the germline ends. In nucleotides, the CDR3 is TGTGCCAGCGGAGACCAGGGGCTCACTAATGAAAAACTGTTTTTT. Translating it yields CASGDQGLTNEKLFF.

This clonotype was observed a handful of times. J is TRBJ2-7 and V is TRBV5-6; D is unresolved. V gave up 0 bases and J gave up 3 bases, with 7 bases separating them. Germline CDR1 and CDR2: SGHDT and YYEEEE. The CDR3 is made up of 13 amino acids. CDR3 residues: CASSLAINYEQYF. The CDR3 bases are TGTGCCAGCAGCTTGGCCATTAACTACGAGCAGTACTTC.

CDR3 sequence: CASSLAQREGYEQFF. The CDR3 bases are TGCGCCAGCAGCTTGGCCCAGCGGGAGGGGTATGAGCAGTTCTTC. The chain couples TRBV5-1 to TRBJ2-1; 10 bases match TRBD2. Germline lookup yields CDR1 SGHRS and CDR2 YFSETQ. V was clipped by 0 bases and J by 8 bases; unmatched bases: 5. This CDR3 region has 15 residues.

The V and J genes are TRBV28 and TRBJ2-7; the match to TRBD2 covers 8 bases. CDR3 length: 13 amino acids. The germline V gene encodes CDR1 MDHEN and CDR2 SYDVKM. The V and J ends lost 9 bases and 9 bases, in that order; junction bases with no gene match: 13. The CDR3 DNA sequence: TGTGCCAGTATAGCGGGAACGTCCCTAGGGCAGTACTTC. This translates into CASIAGTSLGQYF.

CDR3 residues: CSVILHPGPGGEQFF. CDR3 DNA: TGCAGCGTGATTTTACATCCCGGGCCCGGGGGTGAGCAGTTCTTC. This sequence joins TRBV29-1 and TRBJ2-1; D is possibly TRBD2 (6 bases). Between the trimmed V and J ends, which lost 6 bases and 9 bases, there was a span of 24 bases. The germline V gene encodes CDR1 SQVTM and CDR2 ANQGSEA. The CDR3 loop spans 15 amino acids.